Given below is one T cell receptor (beta chain) in context. Its binding antigen is unknown. The sample holds no much larger clone one base away, and base qualities are not on file. This record comes from a study of technical replicates of blood from four donors (dated by TCRdb to the late 2010s). Library method: the immunoSEQ multiplex PCR assay. Drawn from immuneACCESS, this table holds only the in-frame rearrangements with V and J called that TCRdb kept. Clones are partly lost; checked studies trace under half to an unresolved V gene and leave the rest unexplained. The sample table contains roughly 71,000 clones; only one count was recorded for about 94% of them. 0.3% to 0.45% of the sample belongs to the ten largest clones. V drops 6 bases and J drops 0 bases, leaving 21 bases in between. The CDR3 covers 17 residues, taking in both the cysteine and the phenylalanine. Just CDR3 DNA is preserved here, 51 bases in frame from base 1.

The chain is encoded by TRBV5-3 joined to TRBJ1-1; a tentative D call is TRBD1 (5 bases match). TRBV5-3 is labeled an ORF, and its function is uncertain. This clonotype was obtained from a human donor in good health. Sequencing was carried out using T cells isolated from PBMCs. The bases read TGTGCCAGAATCACTACAGGATCGAGTAGCTTGAACACTGAAGCTTTCTTT. It translates as CARITTGSSSLNTEAFF.